This record concerns one TCR beta chain sequence. Trimming cost V 2 bases and J 4 bases; bases outside gene matches: 6. CDR3 length: 15 residues. Germline V gene sequence: CDR1 SGDLS, CDR2 YYNGEE. The method was immunoSEQ multiplex PCR; TCRdb's version includes in-frame clones alone and lacks a portion of them. The table has tens of thousands of clones, approximately 90% seen once. This specimen comes from a study of T cell changes during pregnancy in multiple sclerosis. The V and J genes are TRBV9 and TRBJ1-1; 9 nucleotides align to TRBD1. The material was CD8+ T cells from peripheral blood mononuclear cells, obtained after pregnancy. This clonotype was obtained from a female donor in good health, enrolled as a control in a pregnancy study. CDR3 amino acids: CASSVTGGAVTEAFF. In nucleotides, the CDR3 is TGTGCCAGCAGCGTGACAGGGGGAGCTGTCACTGAAGCTTTCTTT.